The 18 T cell receptor beta chains in this list originate from one sample, sequenced in a study of blood T cell repertoires in COVID-19. The protocol was immunoSEQ multiplex PCR, while the TCRdb copy is restricted to in-frame clones and leaves out a portion. The sample gives about 210,000 clones, under 90% of which show up once; 2.5% to 3% is in the top ten. Sequenced sample: peripheral blood. Every receptor here comes from a woman aged 40 to 50 with active or convalescent COVID-19.

The chain combines TRBV5-1 with TRBJ2-7; 11 bases are shared with TRBD2. Germline V gene sequence: CDR1 SGHRS, CDR2 YFSETQ. The CDR3 has 16 residues. V dropped 4 bases and J dropped 3; count of bases not matched to a gene: 9. The CDR3 DNA follows: TGCGCCAGCAGCGCGGGAGGGACTAGCGGACTCTACGAGCAGTACTTC. It translates to CASSAGGTSGLYEQYF.

V usage is TRBV7-9 and J usage is TRBJ2-7; 9 bases fit TRBD1. The germline gives CDR1 SEHNR, CDR2 FQNEAQ (reference sequence). J was trimmed by 3 bases and V by 0 bases; bases with no gene match: 0. This CDR3 is built from 14 residues. CDR3 protein: CASSLATGGYEQYF. CDR3 bases: TGTGCCAGCAGCTTAGCGACAGGGGGCTACGAGCAGTACTTC.

The chain uses TRBV4-2 and TRBJ2-1; a possible D gene is TRBD1 (6 bases). Between the trimmed V and J ends, which lost 0 bases and 7 bases, there was a span of 10 bases. Germline lookup yields CDR1 LGHNA and CDR2 YNFKEQ. The CDR3 is made up of 14 amino acids. The CDR3 nucleotides read TGTGCCAGCAGCCAAGAGTCCAGGGGTAATGAGCAGTTCTTC. Amino acids: CASSQESRGNEQFF.

This clone showed up just once. The chain joins TRBV12-3 or TRBV12-4 to TRBJ1-2; D may be TRBD1 (6 bases). V lost 6 bases and J 2 bases, leaving 10 bases between the germline ends. The CDR3 is 13 residues long. The CDR3 spells CASSPTGNYGYTF. The CDR3 nucleotides are TGTGCCAGCAGCCCAACAGGGAACTATGGCTACACCTTC.

The rearrangement uses TRBV30 and TRBJ2-1; maybe TRBD2 (6 bases). Trimming took 4 bases from V and 0 from J, leaving 13 bases between them. This CDR3 spans 15 amino acids. The V gene's germline CDR1 is GTSNPN and CDR2 SVGIG (reference sequence). CDR3 in DNA: TGTGCCTGGATGGTCGGCGGGACCTCCTACAATGAGCAGTTCTTC. Its protein is CAWMVGGTSYNEQFF. Filled out from reference TRBV30 and TRBJ2-1, the complete variable domain reads SQTIHQWPATLVQPVGSPLSLECTVEGTSNPNLYWYRQAAGRGLQLLFYSVGIGQISSEVPQNLSASRPQDRQFILSSKKLLLSDSGFYLCAWMVGGTSYNEQFFGPGTRLTVL.

The chain couples TRBV4-3 to TRBJ2-1; the D gene is possibly TRBD2 (7 bases). Deletions cut 0 bases from V and 2 bases from J, with 20 bases between. Germline V CDR1 and CDR2: LGHNA, YSLEER. The CDR3 is made up of 19 amino acids. In DNA form, the CDR3 reads TGCGCCAGCAGCCAAGATTGGGGCGAAGGGGGGGGTACCTACAATGAGCAGTTCTTC. Translating it yields CASSQDWGEGGGTYNEQFF.

The chain is built from TRBV18 and TRBJ2-1; D gene ambiguous. V was trimmed by 3 bases and J by 8 bases, leaving 14 bases between them. CDR1 and CDR2 from the germline V gene are KGHSH and LQKENI. The CDR3 contains 14 residues. The CDR3 DNA reads TGTGCCAGCTCACCGTCTCAGGTTGACGATGAGCAGTTCTTC. Translating it yields CASSPSQVDDEQFF.

Only a few counts were recorded for this clone. This chain links TRBV5-1 with TRBJ1-2, with 8 bases identical to TRBD1. This CDR3 has 16 amino acids. The V gene end was trimmed by 0 bases and the J gene end by 0 bases; junction bases not matched to a gene: 4. Germline CDR1 and CDR2: SGHRS and YFSETQ. CDR3 residues: CASSLARTGTNYGYTF. CDR3 coding DNA: TGCGCCAGCAGCTTGGCGAGGACAGGGACTAACTATGGCTACACCTTC.

V usage is TRBV28 and J usage is TRBJ2-7; 7 nucleotides agree with TRBD2. The CDR3 loop spans 14 amino acids. Germline V gene data show CDR1 as MDHEN and CDR2 as SYDVKM. Losses at the gene ends were 3 bases for V and 0 bases for J; bases not matched to a gene: 2. CDR3 in amino acids: CASSLAGDSYEQYF. For the CDR3, the DNA is TGTGCCAGCAGTTTGGCGGGGGACTCCTACGAGCAGTACTTC.

The V and J genes are TRBV5-6 and TRBJ1-2; possible D gene TRBD1, 6 bases. Trimming took off 4 bases at V and 3 bases at J, with 16 bases between the two ends. The CDR3 has 15 amino acids. Germline CDR1 and CDR2: SGHDT and YYEEEE. This CDR3 is CASSDLRGDDYGYTF. The CDR3 DNA follows: TGTGCCAGCAGCGACCTCAGGGGTGACGACTATGGCTACACCTTC.

The chain links TRBV4-1 to TRBJ1-2; D is uncertain. The CDR3 extends over 14 amino acids. Germline V gene lookup returns CDR1 MGHRA and CDR2 YSYEKL. V shed 0 bases and J shed 2 bases, with 7 bases lying between them. The CDR3 spells CASSQDRENYGYTF. The CDR3 bases are TGCGCCAGCAGCCAAGATAGGGAGAACTATGGCTACACCTTC.

The chain joins TRBV5-1 to TRBJ2-7; 7 bases fit TRBD2. There are 14 residues in the CDR3. Germline V gives CDR1 SGHRS, CDR2 YFSETQ. V shed 0 bases, J shed 5 bases, and the junction held 5 bases outside the gene matches. The CDR3 loop reads CASSLVGGRDEQYF. CDR3 coding DNA: TGCGCCAGCAGCTTGGTGGGGGGGAGAGACGAGCAGTACTTC.

The CDR3 reads CASSFEFFAAYEQYF. As DNA, the CDR3 is TGTGCCAGCAGCTTTGAGTTTTTTGCGGCCTACGAGCAGTACTTC. V is TRBV5-5 and J is TRBJ2-7; D unresolved. Germline V CDR1 and CDR2: SGHKS, YYEKEE (reference sequence). The length of the CDR3 is 15 residues. The ends were cut back, 2 bases at V and 2 bases at J, with 14 bases in the middle.

This chain connects TRBV7-9 to TRBJ1-2; D gene uncertain. The germline CDR1 and CDR2 sequences are SEHNR and FQNEAQ (reference sequence). V lost 5 bases and J 2 bases, leaving 9 bases between the germline ends. CDR3 size: 13 residues. The CDR3 sequence is CASSPGINYGYTF. CDR3 nucleotides: TGTGCCAGCAGCCCCGGGATCAACTATGGCTACACCTTC. The variable domain in full, completed from reference TRBV7-9 and TRBJ1-2, reads DTGVSQNPRHKITKRGQNVTFRCDPISEHNRLYWYRQTLGQGPEFLTYFQNEAQLEKSRLLSDRFSAERPKGSFSTLEIQRTEQGDSAMYLCASSPGINYGYTFGSGTRLTVV.

In the case of this clone: At one boundary the junction diverges from the germline segment, which might be a read error. V usage is TRBV3-1 (or the pseudogene TRBV3-2) and J usage is TRBJ1-3; no firm D call. From germline, CDR1 is LGHDT and CDR2 YNNKEL (reference sequence). This CDR3 region has 14 residues. DNA for the CDR3: TGTGCCAGCAGCCAACCAAACTTTGGAGACACCATATATTTT. It is translated as CASSQPNFGDTIYF.

The CDR3 nucleotides are TGTGCCATCACCCAGGGACTTCGCGGGGACTACGAGCAGTACTTC. This encodes CAITQGLRGDYEQYF. The chain joins TRBV10-3 to TRBJ2-7; the D gene is possibly TRBD2 (6 bases). Germline assignment: CDR1 ENHRY and CDR2 SYGVKD. V lost 7 bases to trimming and J lost 3 bases, with 19 bases between them. This CDR3 contains 15 residues.

The V and J genes are TRBV5-4 and TRBJ2-7; 9 bases agree with TRBD1. The V and J ends lost 2 bases and 4 bases, in that order; junction bases with no gene match: 10. This CDR3 comprises 16 residues. Germline CDR1 and CDR2: SGHNT and YYREEE (reference sequence). CDR3 sequence reads: CASSLRTGVMSYEQYF. The DNA of the CDR3 is TGTGCCAGCAGCTTACGGACAGGGGTCATGAGTTACGAGCAGTACTTC.

V usage is TRBV14 and J usage is TRBJ1-4; 8 nucleotides match TRBD1. The germline V gene encodes CDR1 SGHDN and CDR2 FVKESK. The CDR3 is 16 amino acids. With V trimmed by 2 bases and J by 8 bases, 10 bases remained unmatched. CDR3 nucleotides: TGTGCCAGCAGCCAAATATTAGACAGGGGCCTCGAAAAACTGTTTTTT. It encodes CASSQILDRGLEKLFF.